The entry below gives a single T cell receptor beta chain sequence along with its context. The specificity of this receptor is unknown. No qualities accompany the bases; no much larger clone lies one base away. These data originate in a study of beta chain features in type 1 diabetes (dated by TCRdb to between 2017 and 2018). Regarding the research as a whole: Mean age, gender distribution, total cell number and subset yield were not different between patients and healthy donors. Across all samples, some 99 million sorted cells were examined, and cell number per subset correlated strongly with RNA yield. In the study, recently diagnosed type 1 diabetes patients and matched healthy donors were compared on the TCRB repertoires of their sorted circulating CD4+ T cell subsets. Regulatory and stem cell-like memory subsets were isolated from only 8 patients and about eight healthy donors, whereas naive and central memory subsets came from all 30 or so donors. The investigation overall reported the following: Type 1 diabetes patients showed a moderate but significant shortening of TCRB CDR3 length in all four CD4+ subsets. Shorter templates might be favored by PCR, yet because patient and control samples were amplified and corrected together, any such skew would affect both groups equally. Because cDNA was sequenced instead of genomic DNA, activated cells with high expression could be over-represented, although the groups did not differ in activation or CD3 levels. Naive, central memory and regulatory TCRB repertoires appeared to be more alike among patients than among healthy donors. At VDJ recombination sites, patients with type 1 diabetes made fewer insertions and deleted more nucleotides, a pattern implying thymic rearrangement abnormalities. Because small numbers of individuals were included in the HLA sub-analyses, any influence of HLA type on TCRB rearrangement was left unresolved.

The entire isolated RNA was reverse transcribed using the High Capacity cDNA Reverse Transcription Kit, and thus expressed TCRB transcripts were sequenced. Naive, central memory and regulatory T cell samples underwent deep immunoSEQ sequencing, averaging around 3.6 million total reads per sample. After sorted cells were lysed in RLT buffer, RNA was extracted with DNase-treated RNeasy Micro or Mini kits, with the choice depending on cell number. Each cell subset was processed on its own to prevent cross-contamination, while patient and healthy donor samples were processed together. The immunoSEQ multiplex PCR was used to amplify TCRB sequences from cDNA, generating 87-bp fragments that spanned the CDR3 region. Amplicons were sequenced on the Illumina HiSeq platform. In the authors' own workflow: PCR bias was computationally corrected using synthetic template baselines, reads within Hamming distance 2 were collapsed, and singletons that could not be merged were discarded. Reads were aligned against IMGT so that V, D and J genes, CDR3 length and insertions or deletions at six rearrangement sites could be assigned. Within each subset, clonotype counts were normalized to the number of sorted cells before true diversity and Gini coefficients were calculated with the tcR R package. The overlap coefficient, calculated on TCRB nucleotide sequences, was used to quantify repertoire sharing. Out-of-frame TCRB sequences from naive cells were analyzed to stand in for the pre-selection repertoire. The clones in this table, taken by TCRdb from immuneACCESS, are in-frame only. Not every clone is retained; where verified, under half of the shortfall comes from an unresolved V gene, and the cause of the rest is unknown. The V and J calls and clone size are taken from that table; D and trimming were inferred from the DNA. The sample table contains roughly 290,000 clones; only one count was recorded for 14% to 15% of them. Jointly, the top ten make up around 0.015% of the sample.

A single peripheral blood draw of approximately 0.11 L on average was collected from each donor into heparinised tubes. Using a panel that included CD45RO, CCR7, CD25, CD127, CD95 and CD27, naive, central memory, regulatory and stem cell-like memory CD4+ T cells were sorted on a BD FACSAria II. Purity was above 95% for every sorted population. PBMCs were isolated right away by Lymphoprep density gradient centrifugation and were stained directly, without culture. So that batch effects would be minimized, each experiment stained and sorted samples in pairs, pairing one healthy donor with one patient. The TCR sequence derives from a man between 18 and 35 years old with type 1 diabetes. The sample taken for sequencing was naive CD4+ T cells from blood. According to the study, the label for this sample's cell subset or site signals: true naive CD4+ T cells.

Here is the DNA: TGCAGCGTTGAAAGGACAGCAGGTTCGTACGAGCAGTACTTC. This yields the protein CSVERTAGSYEQYF. The rearrangement joined TRBV29-1 to TRBJ2-7; perhaps TRBD1 is the D gene, with 6 bases matching. From the cysteine through the phenylalanine, the CDR3 covers 14 amino acids. Only CDR3 DNA remains: 42 bases, in frame from the first base. V and J lose 2 bases and 4 bases, and a span of 15 bases separates them. The germline V gene supplies CDR1 SQVTM and CDR2 ANQGSEA.